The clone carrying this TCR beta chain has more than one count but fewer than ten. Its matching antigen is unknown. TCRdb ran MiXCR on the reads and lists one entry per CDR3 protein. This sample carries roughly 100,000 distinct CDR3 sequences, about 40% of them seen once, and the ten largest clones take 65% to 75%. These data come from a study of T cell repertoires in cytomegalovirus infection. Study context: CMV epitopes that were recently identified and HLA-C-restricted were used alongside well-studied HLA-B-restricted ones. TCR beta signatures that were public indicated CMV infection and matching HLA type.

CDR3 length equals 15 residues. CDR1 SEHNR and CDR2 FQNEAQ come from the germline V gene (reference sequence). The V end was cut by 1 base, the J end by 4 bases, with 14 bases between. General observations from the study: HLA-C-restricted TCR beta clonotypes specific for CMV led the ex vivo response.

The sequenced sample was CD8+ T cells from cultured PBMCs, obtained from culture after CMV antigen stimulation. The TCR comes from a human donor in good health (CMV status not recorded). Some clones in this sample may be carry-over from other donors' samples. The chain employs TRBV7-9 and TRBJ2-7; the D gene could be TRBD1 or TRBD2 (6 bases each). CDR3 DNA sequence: TGTGCCAGCAGCTTAGTGGAGGGGGTGGCATACGAGCAGTACTTC. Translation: CASSLVEGVAYEQYF.